These T cell receptor beta chains were read from a single sample in a study of shared clonotypes between healthy human individuals. The data were produced by immunoSEQ multiplex PCR, yet TCRdb's version contains in-frame clones alone and is incomplete. The sample has about 1 million clones, 70% to 80% seen once. Sequencing was done on a sample of memory CD4+ T cells from PBMCs. These receptors originate from a man younger than 35 in good health. Some clones in this sample may be carry-over from other donors' samples. Both conserved end residues are part of each CDR3. A D gene is named only where the DNA matches it firmly. For some rows the clone size is stated as once, few or many, or as a class when expanded; others skip it.

j_call: TRBJ1-6
d_call: -
v_call: TRBV5-6
clone_size: once
cdr3_aa: CASSLAPRDSPLHF
cdr3_nt: TGTGCCAGCAGCTTGGCCCCTCGGGATTCACCCCTCCACTTT

j_call: TRBJ1-1
d_call: -
v_call: TRBV29-1
clone_size: -
cdr3_aa: CSVVGTQGSDTEAFF
cdr3_nt: TGCAGCGTTGTGGGGACACAGGGTTCGGACACTGAAGCTTTCTTT

j_call: TRBJ1-1
d_call: TRBD1
v_call: TRBV10-3
clone_size: few
cdr3_aa: CAITKGQGAEAFF
cdr3_nt: TGTGCCATCACTAAAGGACAGGGGGCTGAAGCTTTCTTT

j_call: TRBJ2-3
d_call: -
v_call: TRBV2
clone_size: -
cdr3_aa: CASGKRLGESTDTQYF
cdr3_nt: TGTGCCAGCGGAAAGCGGCTCGGGGAAAGCACAGATACGCAGTATTTT

j_call: TRBJ2-7
d_call: -
v_call: TRBV21-1
clone_size: -
cdr3_aa: CASNHNYEQYF
cdr3_nt: TGTGCCAGCAATCACAACTACGAGCAGTACTTC

j_call: TRBJ2-2
d_call: -
v_call: TRBV10-1
clone_size: few
cdr3_aa: CASSESEGELFF
cdr3_nt: TGCGCCAGCAGTGAGTCCGAGGGAGAGCTGTTTTTT

j_call: TRBJ2-2
d_call: TRBD1
v_call: TRBV11-2
clone_size: -
cdr3_aa: CASRPGGESTGELFF
cdr3_nt: TGTGCCAGCAGACCAGGGGGTGAGAGCACCGGGGAGCTGTTTTTT

j_call: TRBJ2-1
d_call: -
v_call: TRBV5-1
clone_size: -
cdr3_aa: CASSLVGGYNEQFF
cdr3_nt: TGCGCCAGCAGCTTGGTTGGCGGATACAATGAGCAGTTCTTC

j_call: TRBJ1-2
d_call: -
v_call: TRBV5-8
clone_size: -
cdr3_aa: CASSHIEWAGVYRGYTF
cdr3_nt: TGTGCCAGCAGCCACATCGAATGGGCAGGGGTTTATAGGGGCTACACCTTC

j_call: TRBJ1-2
d_call: -
v_call: TRBV20-1
clone_size: few
cdr3_aa: CSVGADGYTF
cdr3_nt: TGCAGTGTTGGGGCTGATGGCTACACCTTC

j_call: TRBJ2-2
d_call: -
v_call: TRBV7-2
clone_size: -
cdr3_aa: CASSLITGYGTGELFF
cdr3_nt: TGTGCCAGCAGCTTAATTACGGGGTATGGCACCGGGGAGCTGTTTTTT

j_call: TRBJ2-5
d_call: -
v_call: TRBV28
clone_size: -
cdr3_aa: CASSFPGQETQYF
cdr3_nt: TGTGCCAGCAGTTTCCCGGGACAAGAGACCCAGTACTTC

j_call: TRBJ2-7
d_call: -
v_call: TRBV21-1
clone_size: -
cdr3_aa: CASNYEPATGGYEQYF
cdr3_nt: TGTGCCAGCAATTATGAACCGGCGACAGGCGGGTACGAGCAGTACTTC

j_call: TRBJ1-1
d_call: -
v_call: TRBV4-1
clone_size: -
cdr3_aa: CASSQKPPGVLRAEAFF
cdr3_nt: TGCGCCAGCAGCCAAAAGCCTCCAGGGGTCCTTAGGGCTGAAGCTTTCTTT

j_call: TRBJ1-2
d_call: -
v_call: TRBV27
clone_size: -
cdr3_aa: CASRREYGYGYTF
cdr3_nt: TGTGCCAGCAGGCGCGAATACGGCTATGGCTACACCTTC

j_call: TRBJ2-1
d_call: TRBD1
v_call: TRBV7-2
clone_size: -
cdr3_aa: CASGQGNYNEQFF
cdr3_nt: TGTGCCAGCGGACAGGGGAACTACAATGAGCAGTTCTTC